The present entry profiles one T cell receptor (beta chain) with its context. V lost 3 bases, J lost 5 bases, and 5 bases stayed unmatched. This CDR3 is built from 15 residues. CDR1 is SGHTA and CDR2 is FQGNSA in the germline V gene. The data are from a study of radiotherapy plus CTLA-4 blockade in lung cancer. TCRdb's table, derived via immunoSEQ multiplex PCR, lists solely in-frame clones and lacks some. Of about 70,000 clones listed, about 80% were seen once; the top ten hold 10%. The sequence derives from a human donor with non-small cell lung cancer who had a complete response to radiotherapy plus ipilimumab. The source was peripheral blood, collected from a patient treated with radiotherapy plus ipilimumab. This sequence joins TRBV7-2 and TRBJ2-3; TRBD2 matches at 10 bases. The CDR3 spells CASSFLSGGRDTQYF. CDR3 sequence (DNA): TGTGCCAGCAGCTTTCTTAGCGGGGGGCGAGATACGCAGTATTTT. The full variable domain, its missing parts supplied by reference TRBV7-2 and TRBJ2-3, is GAGVSQSPSNKVTEKGKDVELRCDPISGHTALYWYRQSLGQGLEFLIYFQGNSAPDKSGLPSDRFSAERTGGSVSTLTIQRTQQEDSAVYLCASSFLSGGRDTQYFGPGTRLTVL.